In this sample, the clone carrying this TCR beta chain turned up many times. This sample is part of a study of T-cell reconstitution after alpha-beta-depleted transplantation in children. Researchers prepared the TCRbeta library using unique molecular identifiers, the study reports. TCRdb re-derived calls from the PCR reads in MiXCR, one entry per CDR3 protein. There are 440,000 or so distinct CDR3 sequences in the sample; around two fifths occur only once, and under 35% lies in the top ten. Trimming left V 7 bases short and J 6 bases short, with 17 bases between. The CDR3 covers 13 residues. Germline-derived CDR1 and CDR2 are SQVTM and ANQGSEA.

The receptor comes from a girl aged 2 to 9 with aplastic anemia, due to receive a stem cell transplant. The sample here was PBMCs, taken before TCRalphabeta/CD19-depleted stem cell transplant. The chain joins TRBV29-1 to TRBJ2-3, with a tentative D call TRBD2 (5 bases). CDR3 amino acids: CSARRQPRDTQYF. The CDR3 nucleotides are TGCAGCGCTAGGAGGCAGCCCAGGGATACGCAGTATTTT.